This T cell receptor beta chain was identified in a study of blood T cell repertoires in COVID-19. Across the whole study: Samples of COVID-19 (acute and convalescent) were obtained from the United States, Italy and Spain. T cells, B-cell-depleted T cells, or PBMCs supplied cDNA or gDNA.

Original data processing: Estimation of nucleated cell counts was performed using reference gene primer amplification. Sequencing was performed with immunoSEQ multiplex PCR; in TCRdb, only in-frame clones are kept and a portion is missing. From that table come the V and J calls and clone size; the DNA was used to work out D and trimming. The sample consists of 50,000 to 75,000 clones, 79% of them appearing once. The CDR3 is made up of 13 amino acids. The junction had 1 base not matched to a gene; V was cut back by 6 bases and J by 4 bases. Germline values: CDR1 LNHDA, CDR2 SQIVND (reference sequence).

This chain joins TRBV19 and TRBJ2-1; TRBD2 aligns across 9 bases. The receptor was derived from a man in his 60s with acute or convalescent COVID-19. The sequenced sample consisted of peripheral blood. The CDR3 region has the DNA TGTGCCAGTAGCCTAGCGGGATACAATGAGCAGTTCTTC. It codes for CASSLAGYNEQFF.